Listed here are 4 T cell receptor beta chains from one sample, sequenced in a study of beta chain features in type 1 diabetes. The authors reverse transcribed all of the isolated RNA, so sequencing captured expressed TCRB transcripts. Measured with immunoSEQ multiplex PCR; TCRdb has only the in-frame clones, and not every one. Of roughly 290,000 clones in the sample, roughly 8% are singletons; the top ten hold more than 0.8%. Specimen: central memory CD4+ T cells from blood. Receptors originate from a young woman in good health.

The V gene is TRBV18, the J gene TRBJ2-5; D uncertain. The V gene lost 3 bases and the J gene lost 3 bases, with 8 bases spanning the gap. This CDR3 has 13 amino acids. CDR1 KGHSH and CDR2 LQKENI come from the germline V gene. The CDR3 loop reads CASSPGQEETQYF. In nucleotides, the CDR3 is TGTGCCAGCTCACCTGGGCAGGAAGAGACCCAGTACTTC. The whole variable domain, remainder taken from reference TRBV18 and TRBJ2-5, is NAGVMQNPRHLVRRRGQEARLRCSPMKGHSHVYWYRQLPEEGLKFMVYLQKENIIDESGMPKERFSAEFPKEGPSILRIQQVVRGDSAAYFCASSPGQEETQYFGPGTRLLVL.

In its sample, this clone was seen a few times. The rearrangement links TRBV11-1 to TRBJ2-5; the D gene could be TRBD1 or TRBD2 (5 bases each). The CDR3 is made up of 13 amino acids. The V gene lost 1 base and the J gene lost 4 bases, with 7 bases spanning the gap. Germline CDR1 reads SGHAT; CDR2 reads FQDESV (reference sequence). The CDR3 sequence: CASSLGGTETQYF. The CDR3 DNA sequence: TGTGCCAGCAGCTTAGGGGGGACAGAGACCCAGTACTTC. Supplemented by reference TRBV11-1 and TRBJ2-5, the full variable domain reads EAEVAQSPRYKITEKSQAVAFWCDPISGHATLYWYRQILGQGPELLVQFQDESVVDDSQLPKDRFSAERLKGVDSTLKIQPAELGDSAMYLCASSLGGTETQYFGPGTRLLVL.

This clone was picked up a small number of times. The CDR3 is CASSGTGTGRNEQFF. Written as DNA, the CDR3 is TGTGCCAGCAGTGGAACCGGGACAGGGAGGAATGAGCAGTTCTTC. The chain is built from TRBV6-5 and TRBJ2-1; 9 positions agree with TRBD1. This CDR3 is built from 15 residues. Trimming cost V 5 bases and J 7 bases; bases outside gene matches: 9. CDR1 is MNHEY, CDR2 SVGAGI, per germline.

This clone occurred a few times. The CDR3 here is CASSFGQSEQYV. The CDR3 nucleotides are TGTGCCAGCAGCTTCGGTCAGAGCGAGCAGTACGTC. This chain uses TRBV11-1 with TRBJ2-7; D gene ambiguous. V lost 3 bases and J 6 bases, leaving 9 bases between the germline ends. This CDR3 has 12 residues. CDR1 is SGHAT and CDR2 is FQDESV in the germline V gene (reference sequence).